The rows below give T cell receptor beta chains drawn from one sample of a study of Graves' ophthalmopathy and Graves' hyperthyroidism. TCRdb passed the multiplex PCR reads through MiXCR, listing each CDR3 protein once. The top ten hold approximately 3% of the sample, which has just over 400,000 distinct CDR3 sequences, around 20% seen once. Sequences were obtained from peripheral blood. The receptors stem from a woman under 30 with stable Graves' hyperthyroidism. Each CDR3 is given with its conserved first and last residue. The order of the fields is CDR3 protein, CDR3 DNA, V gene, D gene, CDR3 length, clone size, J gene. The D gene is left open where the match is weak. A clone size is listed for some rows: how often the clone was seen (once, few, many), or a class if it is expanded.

CDR3: CASRPGLFSTDTQYF; DNA: TGTGCCAGCAGACCGGGACTTTTCAGCACTGATACGCAGTATTTT; V: TRBV28; D: NA; length: 15; size: few; J: TRBJ2-3
CDR3: CASSLTVRLGYQETQYF; DNA: TGTGCCAGCAGCTTAACTGTGAGGTTGGGATACCAAGAGACCCAGTACTTC; V: TRBV7-2; D: NA; length: 17; size: many; J: TRBJ2-5
CDR3: CASSFSTGSGNTIYF; DNA: TGTGCCAGCAGTTTTAGCACAGGCTCTGGAAACACCATATATTTT; V: TRBV12-3/TRBV12-4; D: NA; length: 15; size: few; J: TRBJ1-3
CDR3: CAWSVLPPRLETQYF; DNA: TGTGCCTGGAGTGTACTCCCCCCTCGGCTAGAGACCCAGTACTTC; V: TRBV30; D: NA; length: 15; size: many; J: TRBJ2-5
CDR3: CASSSRDISYEQYF; DNA: TGTGCCAGCAGTTCCCGGGACATCTCCTACGAGCAGTACTTC; V: TRBV12-3/TRBV12-4; D: NA; length: 14; size: NA; J: TRBJ2-7
CDR3: CATRANRGPGANVLTF; DNA: TGTGCCACCAGGGCTAACAGGGGGCCTGGGGCCAACGTCCTGACTTTC; V: TRBV24-1; D: TRBD1; length: 16; size: many; J: TRBJ2-6
CDR3: CATSAWTSGNTGELFF; DNA: TGTGCCACCAGTGCTTGGACTAGCGGGAACACCGGGGAGCTGTTTTTT; V: TRBV24-1; D: TRBD2; length: 16; size: many; J: TRBJ2-2
CDR3: CASSLAGEAGELFF; DNA: TGCGCCAGCAGCTTAGCGGGAGAGGCCGGGGAGCTGTTTTTT; V: TRBV5-1; D: TRBD2; length: 14; size: many; J: TRBJ2-2
CDR3: CAWSPPETGGYEQYF; DNA: TGTGCCTGGAGTCCCCCCGAGACAGGAGGCTACGAGCAGTACTTC; V: TRBV30; D: NA; length: 15; size: many; J: TRBJ2-7
CDR3: CASSLDRGSTEAFF; DNA: TGTGCCAGCAGCTTAGACAGGGGTTCCACTGAAGCTTTCTTT; V: TRBV11-2; D: NA; length: 14; size: NA; J: TRBJ1-1
CDR3: CASSRKPKAEAFF; DNA: TGCGCCAGCAGCCGTAAGCCTAAGGCTGAAGCTTTCTTT; V: TRBV4-3; D: NA; length: 13; size: many; J: TRBJ1-1
CDR3: CASSHYRERDSSPLHF; DNA: TGTGCCAGCTCACACTACAGGGAGAGGGATTCATCACCCCTCCACTTT; V: TRBV18; D: NA; length: 16; size: many; J: TRBJ1-6
CDR3: CAISESKGLAIQEQYF; DNA: TGTGCCATCAGTGAGTCGAAGGGACTAGCGATTCAAGAGCAGTACTTC; V: TRBV10-3; D: TRBD2; length: 16; size: many; J: TRBJ2-7
CDR3: CASSTTSGTGGAGAFF; DNA: TGTGCCAGCAGTACGACCTCCGGGACAGGGGGCGCGGGAGCTTTCTTT; V: TRBV7-3; D: TRBD1; length: 16; size: NA; J: TRBJ1-1
CDR3: CASSPRTAYSYGYTF; DNA: TGTGCCAGCAGCCCCAGGACAGCTTACTCCTATGGCTACACCTTC; V: TRBV7-9; D: NA; length: 15; size: many; J: TRBJ1-2
CDR3: CASSLRAETYEQYF; DNA: TGTGCCAGCAGTTTACGGGCAGAAACCTACGAGCAGTACTTC; V: TRBV28; D: NA; length: 14; size: few; J: TRBJ2-7
CDR3: CASSSRTRLYDQYF; DNA: TGTGCCAGCAGCTCGCGGACCCGGCTCTACGATCAGTACTTC; V: TRBV7-8; D: NA; length: 14; size: NA; J: TRBJ2-7
CDR3: CASSYTAGGLYGYTF; DNA: TGTGCCAGCAGTTACACGGCGGGGGGGCTGTATGGCTACACCTTC; V: TRBV6-5; D: NA; length: 15; size: NA; J: TRBJ1-2
CDR3: CASSYRTGHTEAFF; DNA: TGTGCCAGCAGTTACCGGACAGGGCACACTGAAGCTTTCTTT; V: TRBV6-5; D: TRBD1; length: 14; size: many; J: TRBJ1-1
CDR3: CASSGNIGMNTEAFF; DNA: TGTGCCAGCAGCGGTAACATCGGGATGAACACTGAAGCTTTCTTT; V: TRBV6-2/TRBV6-3; D: NA; length: 15; size: NA; J: TRBJ1-1
CDR3: CSVDAGKNTEAFF; DNA: TGCAGCGTTGATGCTGGAAAAAACACTGAAGCTTTCTTT; V: TRBV29-1; D: NA; length: 13; size: many; J: TRBJ1-1
CDR3: CSAAGQGAYGYTF; DNA: TGCAGTGCTGCGGGACAGGGGGCGTATGGCTACACCTTC; V: TRBV20-1; D: TRBD1; length: 13; size: NA; J: TRBJ1-2
CDR3: CASSQGSIGGEQYF; DNA: TGTGCCAGCAGCCAAGGATCCATAGGGGGCGAGCAGTACTTC; V: TRBV3-1; D: NA; length: 14; size: many; J: TRBJ2-7
CDR3: CASSGPGTGFPRRRNTEAFF; DNA: TGTGCCAGCAGCGGCCCCGGGACAGGGTTTCCCCGACGACGGAACACTGAAGCTTTCTTT; V: TRBV7-2; D: TRBD1; length: 20; size: many; J: TRBJ1-1
CDR3: CASKTGGNSNQPQHF; DNA: TGTGCCAGCAAAACTGGGGGAAATAGCAATCAGCCCCAGCATTTT; V: TRBV2; D: NA; length: 15; size: few; J: TRBJ1-5
CDR3: CSARGDRATQHF; DNA: TGCAGTGCTAGGGGGGACAGGGCAACCCAGCATTTT; V: TRBV20-1; D: TRBD1; length: 12; size: many; J: TRBJ1-5
CDR3: CASRPGSWGANVLTF; DNA: TGTGCCAGCAGACCGGGATCCTGGGGGGCCAACGTCCTGACTTTC; V: TRBV7-9; D: NA; length: 15; size: few; J: TRBJ2-6
CDR3: CASSQDWAGGGYTF; DNA: TGTGCCAGCAGCCAAGATTGGGCAGGCGGGGGCTACACCTTC; V: TRBV14; D: NA; length: 14; size: many; J: TRBJ1-2
CDR3: CASRAGTANTEAFF; DNA: TGTGCCAGCAGAGCCGGGACCGCGAACACTGAAGCTTTCTTT; V: TRBV6-1; D: NA; length: 14; size: few; J: TRBJ1-1
CDR3: CASSATSGSIIDTQYF; DNA: TGTGCCAGCAGCGCTACTAGCGGGAGTATTATAGATACGCAGTATTTT; V: TRBV11-2; D: TRBD2; length: 16; size: many; J: TRBJ2-3
CDR3: CASSQEGTKGDF; DNA: TGTGCCAGCAGCCAAGAAGGAACCAAGGGGGACTTC; V: TRBV3-1; D: NA; length: 12; size: NA; J: TRBJ2-5
CDR3: CASTDGATLHF; DNA: TGCGCCAGCACTGATGGGGCAACTCTCCACTTT; V: TRBV5-1; D: NA; length: 11; size: NA; J: TRBJ1-6
CDR3: CASSPRTAETQYF; DNA: TGTGCCAGCAGCCCCAGGACCGCAGAGACCCAGTACTTC; V: TRBV12-3/TRBV12-4; D: NA; length: 13; size: NA; J: TRBJ2-5
CDR3: CSARLSGTELEQYF; DNA: TGCAGTGCTAGACTTAGCGGGACGGAGCTCGAGCAGTACTTC; V: TRBV20-1; D: TRBD2; length: 14; size: many; J: TRBJ2-7
CDR3: CASSIRPSAHQPQHF; DNA: TGTGCCAGTAGTATTCGACCGTCCGCGCATCAGCCCCAGCATTTT; V: TRBV19; D: NA; length: 15; size: many; J: TRBJ1-5
CDR3: CASRDGRSYEQYF; DNA: TGTGCCAGCAGAGACGGGAGGTCCTACGAGCAGTACTTC; V: TRBV6-1; D: TRBD2; length: 13; size: NA; J: TRBJ2-7
CDR3: CASSLRMAGLRAYEQYF; DNA: TGTGCCAGCAGTTTGCGGATGGCAGGGTTAAGGGCCTACGAGCAGTACTTC; V: TRBV28; D: NA; length: 17; size: many; J: TRBJ2-7
CDR3: CASRKEGCEQYF; DNA: TGTGCCAGCAGAAAGGAGGGTTGCGAGCAGTACTTC; V: TRBV7-3; D: NA; length: 12; size: NA; J: TRBJ2-7
CDR3: CATSNSQNTEAFF; DNA: TGTGCCACCAGTAACAGCCAGAACACTGAAGCTTTCTTT; V: TRBV24-1; D: NA; length: 13; size: many; J: TRBJ1-1
CDR3: CASSGTGVSQPQHF; DNA: TGTGCCAGCAGTGGGACAGGGGTGTCACAGCCCCAGCATTTT; V: TRBV6-1; D: TRBD1; length: 14; size: many; J: TRBJ1-5
CDR3: CASSLRDRRNYEQYF; DNA: TGTGCCAGCAGTTTAAGGGACAGGCGAAACTACGAGCAGTACTTC; V: TRBV12-3/TRBV12-4; D: TRBD1; length: 15; size: many; J: TRBJ2-7
CDR3: CSVLGTSGKEGSYEQYF; DNA: TGCAGCGTTTTAGGGACTAGCGGAAAAGAGGGCTCCTACGAGCAGTACTTC; V: TRBV29-1; D: TRBD2; length: 17; size: many; J: TRBJ2-7
CDR3: CASRDPGQGAYEQYF; DNA: TGTGCCAGCAGGGATCCGGGACAGGGGGCTTACGAGCAGTACTTC; V: TRBV2; D: TRBD1; length: 15; size: few; J: TRBJ2-7
CDR3: CASSRQSGTNSYEQYF; DNA: TGTGCCAGCAGCCGTCAGTCGGGGACGAATTCCTACGAGCAGTACTTC; V: TRBV7-8; D: NA; length: 16; size: many; J: TRBJ2-7
CDR3: CASSESGTSGYEQYF; DNA: TGTGCCAGCAGTGAGTCTGGGACTAGCGGCTACGAGCAGTACTTC; V: TRBV25-1; D: TRBD2; length: 15; size: many; J: TRBJ2-7